This T cell receptor (beta chain) comes out of a study of blood T cells in healthy people across ages. The study's findings and limits: Comparison with aged donors showed that long-lived donors had more naive CD4+ cells and higher diversity.

The CDR3 extends over 13 amino acids. Trimming removed 2 bases from V and 1 base from J, with 6 bases in between. Germline V lookup: CDR1 SGHRS, CDR2 YFSETQ. It was with a sample-barcoded 5' primer and a J-beta primer mix that a second PCR of about 6 to 12 cycles was run. Each cDNA molecule received a tag from a template-switch adaptor that had 12 random nucleotides. TCRdb itself ran the 5' RACE reads through MiXCR, one entry per CDR3 protein. In the table there are fewer than 800,000 distinct CDR3 sequences, more than 20% of which are singletons. The donors, all healthy, were Caucasians living in Russia, aged about 6 to 100. This clonotype has ten or more counts. The antigen is unknown.

The receptor's source is a man in his 70s in good health. The sequencing input was blood. The chain is built from TRBV5-1 and TRBJ1-1; D is possibly TRBD1 (6 bases). The CDR3 is CASSLQGNTEAFF. The CDR3 nucleotides read TGCGCCAGCAGCTTACAGGGGAACACTGAAGCTTTCTTT.